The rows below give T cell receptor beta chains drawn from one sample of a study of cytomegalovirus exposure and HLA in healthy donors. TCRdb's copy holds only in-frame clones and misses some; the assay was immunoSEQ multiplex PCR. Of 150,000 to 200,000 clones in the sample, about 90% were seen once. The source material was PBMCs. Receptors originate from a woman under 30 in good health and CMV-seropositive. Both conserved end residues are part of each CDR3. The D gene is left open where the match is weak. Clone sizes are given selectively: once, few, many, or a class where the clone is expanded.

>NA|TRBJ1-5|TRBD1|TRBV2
CASTRQGAGQPQHF
TGTGCCAGCACCAGACAGGGGGCAGGTCAGCCCCAGCATTTT
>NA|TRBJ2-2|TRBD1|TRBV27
CASSGRGSGELFF
TGTGCCAGCAGTGGCAGGGGGTCCGGGGAGCTGTTTTTT
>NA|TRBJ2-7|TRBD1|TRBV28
CASRGQGYEQYF
TGTGCCAGCAGGGGACAGGGGTACGAGCAGTACTTC
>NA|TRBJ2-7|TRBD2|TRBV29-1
CSVVGTSGSYEQYF
TGCAGCGTTGTGGGGACTAGCGGGTCCTACGAGCAGTACTTC
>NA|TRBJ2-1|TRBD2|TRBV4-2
CASSQEILAGAYNEQFF
TGTGCCAGCAGCCAAGAAATCCTAGCGGGGGCTTACAATGAGCAGTTCTTC
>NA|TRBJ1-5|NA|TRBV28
CASSLGGVGNQPQHF
TGTGCCAGCAGTTTGGGAGGGGTGGGCAATCAGCCCCAGCATTTT
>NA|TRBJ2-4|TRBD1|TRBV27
CASSLKGTGGMNIQYF
TGTGCCAGCAGTTTAAAGGGAACAGGGGGGATGAACATTCAGTACTTC
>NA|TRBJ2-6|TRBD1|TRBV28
CASREDRSSGANVLTF
TGTGCCAGCAGAGAGGACAGGAGCTCTGGGGCCAACGTCCTGACTTTC
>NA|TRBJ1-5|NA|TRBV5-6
CASSFGNQAHSNQPQHF
TGTGCCAGCAGCTTCGGTAATCAGGCTCATAGCAATCAGCCCCAGCATTTT
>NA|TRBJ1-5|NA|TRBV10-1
CASSGGSDQPQHF
TGCGCCAGCAGTGGAGGGTCTGATCAGCCCCAGCATTTT
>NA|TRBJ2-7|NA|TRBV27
CASSFRGRKDEQYF
TGTGCCAGCAGTTTCAGGGGACGAAAGGACGAGCAGTACTTC
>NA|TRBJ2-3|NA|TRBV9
CASSVVSGTDTQYF
TGTGCCAGCAGCGTAGTCAGCGGCACAGATACGCAGTATTTT
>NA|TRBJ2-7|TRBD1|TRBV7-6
CASSARQGSSYEQYF
TGTGCCAGCAGCGCTCGACAGGGATCTTCCTACGAGCAGTACTTC
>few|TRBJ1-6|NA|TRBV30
CAWTQGGPLHF
TGTGCCTGGACACAGGGAGGGCCCCTCCACTTT
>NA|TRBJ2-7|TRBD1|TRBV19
CASSMARDSSYEQYF
TGTGCCAGTAGTATGGCCCGGGACAGTTCCTACGAGCAGTACTTC
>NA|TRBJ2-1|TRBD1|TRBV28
CASSLGQGAYNEQFF
TGTGCCAGCAGCCTTGGACAGGGGGCTTACAATGAGCAGTTCTTC
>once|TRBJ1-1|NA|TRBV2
CASSEARVPNTEAFF
TGTGCCAGCAGTGAAGCCCGGGTCCCGAACACTGAAGCTTTCTTT
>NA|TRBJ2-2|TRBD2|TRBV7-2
CASSLSGTSGGELFF
TGTGCCAGCAGCTTATCCGGGACTAGCGGGGGGGAGCTGTTTTTT
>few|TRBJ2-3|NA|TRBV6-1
CASSELEGNTDTQYF
TGTGCCAGCAGTGAACTGGAGGGGAACACAGATACGCAGTATTTT
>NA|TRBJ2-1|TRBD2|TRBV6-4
CASSASGSYNEQFF
TGTGCCAGCAGTGCTAGCGGCTCCTACAATGAGCAGTTCTTC
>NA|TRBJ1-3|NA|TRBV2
CASSEALQGFSSGNTIYF
TGTGCCAGCAGTGAAGCGCTTCAGGGCTTTAGCTCTGGAAACACCATATATTTT